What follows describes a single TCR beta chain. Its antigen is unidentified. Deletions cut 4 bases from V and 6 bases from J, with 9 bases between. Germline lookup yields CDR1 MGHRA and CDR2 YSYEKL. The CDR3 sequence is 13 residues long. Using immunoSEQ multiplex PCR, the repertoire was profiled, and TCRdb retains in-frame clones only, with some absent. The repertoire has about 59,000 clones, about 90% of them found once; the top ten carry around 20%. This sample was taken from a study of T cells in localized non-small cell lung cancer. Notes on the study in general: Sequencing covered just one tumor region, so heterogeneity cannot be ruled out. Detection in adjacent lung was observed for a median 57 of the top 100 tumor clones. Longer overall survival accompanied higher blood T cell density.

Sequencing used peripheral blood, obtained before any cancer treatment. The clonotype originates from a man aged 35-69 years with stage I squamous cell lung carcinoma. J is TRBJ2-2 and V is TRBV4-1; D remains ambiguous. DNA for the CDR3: TGCGCCAGCAGCCCAACACTGGCCGGGGAGCTGTTTTTT. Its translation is CASSPTLAGELFF.